Presented here are 14 T cell receptor beta chains from one specimen sequenced in a study of blood T cell repertoires in COVID-19. Libraries were prepared by immunoSEQ multiplex PCR; TCRdb keeps only in-frame clonotypes and omits some of them. Of 300,000 to 450,000 clones listed, around 87% are singletons. The sequencing input was PBMCs or T cells enriched from blood (not recorded which). The receptor set was obtained from a man younger than 30 who had recovered from COVID-19.

The chain is built from TRBV27 and TRBJ2-5; 7 bases map to TRBD2. This CDR3 has 13 residues. Looked up from germline, CDR1 is MNHEY and CDR2 is SMNVEV (reference sequence). Trimming took 5 bases from V and 3 from J; bases not matched to a gene: 3. The CDR3 protein is CASSRSGEETQYF. The CDR3 DNA reads TGTGCCAGCAGTCGAAGCGGGGAAGAGACCCAGTACTTC.

The chain is built from TRBV15 and TRBJ2-3; a weak D match, TRBD2 (7 bases). The germline CDR1 and CDR2 sequences are LNHNV and YYDKDF (reference sequence). The CDR3 consists of 14 residues. V gave up 3 bases and J gave up 2 bases, with 9 bases separating them. The CDR3 coding sequence is TGTGCCACCAGCAGGGGGGGGCCCACAGATACGCAGTATTTT. It translates to CATSRGGPTDTQYF.

The V gene is TRBV18, the J gene TRBJ2-2; D uncertain. V was shortened by 1 base and J by 1 base, with 7 bases between the two germline ends. The CDR3 length is 15 residues. Germline V lookup: CDR1 KGHSH, CDR2 LQKENI. CDR3 residues: CASSPQNGNTGELFF. CDR3 sequence (DNA): TGTGCCAGCTCACCACAAAACGGGAACACCGGGGAGCTGTTTTTT. The entire variable domain, with the rest obtained from reference TRBV18 and TRBJ2-2, is as follows: NAGVMQNPRHLVRRRGQEARLRCSPMKGHSHVYWYRQLPEEGLKFMVYLQKENIIDESGMPKERFSAEFPKEGPSILRIQQVVRGDSAAYFCASSPQNGNTGELFFGEGSRLTVL.

The chain links TRBV5-1 to TRBJ1-1, with TRBD1 identical over 7 bases. Germline lookup yields CDR1 SGHRS and CDR2 YFSETQ. The CDR3 runs 15 residues. V dropped 4 bases and J dropped 0; count of bases not matched to a gene: 6. CDR3 protein: CASSPDRLMNTEAFF. The CDR3 DNA sequence: TGCGCCAGCAGCCCGGACAGGCTGATGAACACTGAAGCTTTCTTT.

The chain combines TRBV5-5 with TRBJ2-3; 9 positions agree with TRBD1. CDR1 is SGHKS, CDR2 YYEKEE, per germline (reference sequence). There are 14 residues in the CDR3. The J segment lost 4 bases and the V segment lost 5 bases, leaving 5 bases of the junction unmatched. CDR3 amino acids: CASSWDRASDTQYF. The CDR3, as DNA: TGTGCCAGCAGTTGGGACAGGGCCTCAGATACGCAGTATTTT.

V and J are TRBV9 and TRBJ1-6, with 7 bases fitting TRBD1. Germline V lookup: CDR1 SGDLS, CDR2 YYNGEE. The trim removed 2 bases at V and 14 bases at J, leaving 4 bases unmatched. This CDR3 contains 12 residues. DNA for the CDR3: TGTGCCAGCAGCGTCGGCACAGGGGCCCTCCACTTT. As protein: CASSVGTGALHF.

The V gene is TRBV12-3 or TRBV12-4, the J gene TRBJ1-2; 7 bases are a match to TRBD1. V shed 5 bases, J shed 9 bases, and the junction held 9 bases outside the gene matches. CDR3 length: 13 amino acids. The chain's CDR3 is CASSPTGAGSYTF. In nucleotides, the CDR3 is TGTGCCAGCAGTCCTACAGGGGCGGGGAGCTACACCTTC.

The V and J genes are TRBV6-5 and TRBJ2-7; 8 nucleotides match TRBD2. CDR1 and CDR2 (germline): MNHEY, SVGAGI. The V gene end was trimmed by 6 bases and the J gene end by 2 bases; junction bases not matched to a gene: 9. This CDR3 contains 15 residues. The CDR3 here is CASSYGEAGAYEQYF. In DNA, the CDR3 is TGTGCCAGCAGCTACGGGGAAGCGGGAGCCTACGAGCAGTACTTC.

This clone was detected a few times. The chain couples TRBV24-1 to TRBJ2-5; 8 nucleotides line up with TRBD2. CDR3 length equals 17 residues. Unmatched junction bases numbered 8, after V lost 3 bases and J lost 0 bases. CDR1 and CDR2 (germline): KGHDR, SFDVKD. The CDR3 DNA reads TGTGCCACCAGTGATCCGTCGGGAGGGAGAGACCAAGAGACCCAGTACTTC. This translates into CATSDPSGGRDQETQYF.

This clone has only one observation. The V gene is TRBV6-1, the J gene TRBJ1-2; D is possibly TRBD1 (6 bases). Germline V CDR1 and CDR2: MNHNS, SASEGT. Trimming took off 3 bases at V and 8 bases at J, with 13 bases between the two ends. The CDR3 loop spans 13 amino acids. The CDR3 is CASSDMNRDGYTF. As DNA, the CDR3 is TGTGCCAGCAGTGACATGAACAGGGACGGCTACACCTTC.

The chain has TRBV14 and TRBJ1-1; possibly TRBD1 for D (6 bases). CDR3 size: 15 residues. Trimming left V 1 base short and J 6 bases short, with 15 bases between. Germline CDR1 is SGHDN and CDR2 is FVKESK. CDR3 DNA: TGTGCCAGCAGCCAAGTAGGGGGGGGTAGCGCTGAAGCTTTCTTT. Amino acid sequence: CASSQVGGGSAEAFF.

This clone was counted a single time. The chain links TRBV7-8 to TRBJ1-1, with D unresolved. V gave up 1 base and J gave up 5 bases, with 20 bases separating them. In germline, CDR1 is SGHVS, CDR2 FQNEAQ. CDR3 length: 17 residues. CDR3: CASSLGASLTRWTEAFF. The CDR3, as DNA: TGTGCCAGCAGCTTAGGGGCCTCCCTCACCCGGTGGACTGAAGCTTTCTTT.

V is TRBV9 and J is TRBJ1-5; a possible D gene is TRBD1 (6 bases). Germline loops: CDR1 SGDLS, CDR2 YYNGEE. This CDR3 is 14 amino acids long. The V gene lost 2 bases and the J gene lost 5 bases, with 11 bases spanning the gap. CDR3 in amino acids: CASSVGDTYQPQHF. Written as DNA, the CDR3 is TGTGCCAGCAGCGTTGGGGACACCTATCAGCCCCAGCATTTT.

The CDR3 protein is CASSGGREVYEQYF. The CDR3 nucleotides are TGTGCCAGCAGCGGTGGGCGGGAGGTCTACGAGCAGTACTTC. The chain has TRBV9 and TRBJ2-7; 8 nucleotides line up with TRBD2. The CDR3 is 14 amino acids. The trim removed 3 bases at V and 3 bases at J, leaving 5 bases unmatched. From germline, CDR1 is SGDLS and CDR2 YYNGEE.